This TCR beta chain was obtained from a study of T cells in women clearing cervical HPV infection. As for the study in general: Controls were women whose single incident HPV16 infection cleared within 12 months without precancer or cancer. Overall study findings and caveats: It is unknown whether associations predate infection; no effector/memory or HPV-specific sorting. Controls had more TRBV6-7 (about 0.16%) than cases (0.11%).

Note on this clone: Its antigen is unidentified. The CDR3 is cut off 3 residues early in the read; its end comes from the germline J gene.

TCR beta CDR3 amplified by multiplex PCR from approximately 1,100 ng genomic DNA. The method was immunoSEQ multiplex PCR; TCRdb's version includes in-frame clones alone and lacks a portion of them. The sample has about 37,000 clones. In germline, CDR1 is LNHDA, CDR2 SQIVND (reference sequence). V lost 8 bases, J lost 5 bases, and 6 bases lay in between. The CDR3 extends over 10 amino acids. The chain links TRBV19 to TRBJ2-5; D gene unclear. The sample consisted of blood buffy coat. The sequence was collected from a woman aged 18 to 75 with a cervical HPV16 infection that either progressed to CIN3+ or cleared (not recorded which). The CDR3 DNA, read in part, is TGTGCCAGTGGCACGGAGACC. Protein: CASGTET. The whole CDR3 region reads CASGTETQYF.